This T cell receptor (beta chain) is drawn from a study of CD8 T cells in ankylosing spondylitis. General observations from the study: In ankylosing spondylitis blood, a motif of about 8 highly homologous TCR beta variants appeared characteristic. Previous work reported some of these motif variants in the synovial fluid and blood of reactive arthritis. The authors reported significant enrichment of disease-linked clones in matched ankylosing spondylitis synovial fluid.

Germline CDR1 SGDLS, CDR2 YYNGEE. V lost 7 bases and J lost 5; bases outside the gene matches: 10. The CDR3 length is 15 residues. Making use of molecular barcodes, quantitative 5'-RACE generated TCR beta libraries. TCRdb reprocessed the 5' RACE reads with MiXCR, giving one entry per CDR3 protein. The table records fewer than 550,000 distinct CDR3 sequences, 5.3% of them present only once. In this sample, this clonotype turned up many times. The antigen is undetermined. The TCR originated in a male donor with ankylosing spondylitis. This sequence joins TRBV9 and TRBJ2-2; 8 nucleotides match TRBD2. The sample taken for sequencing was blood, either unsorted or a sorted T cell fraction (not recorded which). DNA for the CDR3: TGTGCCAGCCGACCACCAAGCGGGGGAACCGGGGAGCTGTTTTTT. This codes for CASRPPSGGTGELFF.